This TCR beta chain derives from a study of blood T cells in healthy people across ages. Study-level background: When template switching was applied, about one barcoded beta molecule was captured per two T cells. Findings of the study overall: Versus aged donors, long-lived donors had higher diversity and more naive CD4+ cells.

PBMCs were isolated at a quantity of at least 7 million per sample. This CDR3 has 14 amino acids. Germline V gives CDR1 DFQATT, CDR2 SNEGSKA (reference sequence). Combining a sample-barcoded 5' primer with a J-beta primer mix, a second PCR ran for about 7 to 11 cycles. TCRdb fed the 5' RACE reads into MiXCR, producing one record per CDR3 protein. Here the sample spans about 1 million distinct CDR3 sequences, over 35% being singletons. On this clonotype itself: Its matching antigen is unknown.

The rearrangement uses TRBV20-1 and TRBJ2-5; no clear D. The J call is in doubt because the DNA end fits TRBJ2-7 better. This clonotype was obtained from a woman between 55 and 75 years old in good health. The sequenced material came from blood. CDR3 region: CSAHRTGGVYEQYF. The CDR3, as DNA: TGCAGTGCCCATCGGACGGGTGGGGTTTACGAGCAGTACTTC.